These 15 T cell receptor beta chains originate from one sample sequenced in a study of technical replicates of blood from a handful of donors (TCRdb year 2017). Library creation used the immunoSEQ multiplex PCR assay. This immuneACCESS table, as held by TCRdb, lists in-frame sequences with V and J called but not all clones. Of the missing ones, under half trace to an unresolved V gene in checked studies; the others have no known cause. Within this sample are 85,000 to 100,000 clones, with more than 90% of them counted one time only. Clones ranked in the top ten supply 0.2% to 0.25% of the sample. Sample: T cells isolated from PBMCs. The receptor source for this set is a human donor in good health.

The V call is TRBV7-6, the J call TRBJ1-4; D gene uncertain. Germline V lookup: CDR1 SGHVS, CDR2 FNYEAQ. The CDR3 has 16 residues. The V gene lost 1 base and the J gene lost 5 bases, with 14 bases spanning the gap. CDR3 sequence reads: CASSLGSITLNEKLFF. The CDR3 DNA reads TGTGCCAGCAGCTTAGGCTCGATTACTCTAAATGAAAAACTGTTTTTT.

The chain combines TRBV6-5 with TRBJ1-3; no definite D call. V gave up 0 bases and J gave up 0 bases, with 3 bases separating them. This CDR3 region has 14 residues. Germline V gene data show CDR1 as MNHEY and CDR2 as SVGAGI. For the CDR3, the DNA is TGTGCCAGCAGTTACTCAGCCTCTGGAAACACCATATATTTT. It specifies CASSYSASGNTIYF.

The genes are TRBV7-2 and TRBJ2-7; D is possibly TRBD2 (5 bases). This CDR3 contains 12 residues. The V gene lost 1 base and the J gene lost 6 bases, with 7 bases spanning the gap. The germline V gene encodes CDR1 SGHTA and CDR2 FQGNSA. The CDR3 reads CASSLDRGEQYF. The CDR3 DNA is TGTGCCAGCAGCTTAGATCGGGGCGAGCAGTACTTC. Together with reference TRBV7-2 and TRBJ2-7, the CDR3 gives the full variable domain: GAGVSQSPSNKVTEKGKDVELRCDPISGHTALYWYRQSLGQGLEFLIYFQGNSAPDKSGLPSDRFSAERTGGSVSTLTIQRTQQEDSAVYLCASSLDRGEQYFGPGTRLTVT.

The chain carries TRBV19 and TRBJ1-5, with 8 bases fitting TRBD1. CDR3 size: 15 residues. The germline CDR1 and CDR2 sequences are LNHDA and SQIVND (reference sequence). J lost 4 bases, V lost 4 bases, and 6 bases had no gene match. Written as DNA, the CDR3 is TGTGCCAGTAGTACCCAGGGGGCGTGGAATCAGCCCCAGCATTTT. The encoded protein is CASSTQGAWNQPQHF.

The gene calls are TRBV18 and TRBJ1-1; 9 nucleotides align to TRBD1. The CDR3 spans 14 residues. CDR1 KGHSH and CDR2 LQKENI come from the germline V gene. With 6 bases clipped from V and 1 base from J, the junction kept 3 bases outside the gene matches. The CDR3 region is CASSADRGNTEAFF. CDR3 sequence (DNA): TGTGCCAGCTCCGCGGACAGGGGGAACACTGAAGCTTTCTTT.

This clone occurred once. The CDR3 DNA follows: TGCGCCAGCAGCCTACGACAGGGGACTGGAAAACTGTTTTTT. Protein sequence: CASSLRQGTGKLFF. The V call is TRBV5-1, the J call TRBJ1-4; 8 positions match TRBD1. Germline V CDR1 and CDR2: SGHRS, YFSETQ. This CDR3 has 14 amino acids. V gave up 4 bases and J gave up 10 bases; unmatched junction bases: 9.

This chain connects TRBV29-1 to TRBJ2-7; 13 bases align to TRBD2. With 4 bases clipped from V and 4 bases from J, the junction kept 4 bases outside the gene matches. Germline V CDR1 and CDR2: SQVTM, ANQGSEA. The CDR3 extends over 14 amino acids. This CDR3 reads CSVGLAGGRYEQYF. CDR3 DNA sequence: TGCAGCGTTGGACTAGCGGGAGGCCGGTACGAGCAGTACTTC.

This clone was seen just once. This chain links TRBV2 with TRBJ2-1; a possible D gene is TRBD2 (5 bases). Germline V gene data show CDR1 as SNHLY and CDR2 as FYNNEI. The CDR3 contains 14 residues. V was shortened by 6 bases and J by 2 bases, with 11 bases between the two germline ends. The chain's CDR3 is CASRVTTPYNEQFF. CDR3 coding DNA: TGTGCCAGCAGGGTGACTACGCCCTACAATGAGCAGTTCTTC.

The chain has TRBV27 and TRBJ1-5; 7 bases agree with TRBD1. The trim removed 5 bases at V and 5 bases at J, leaving 9 bases unmatched. CDR1 is MNHEY and CDR2 is SMNVEV in the germline V gene (reference sequence). The CDR3 loop spans 15 amino acids. The CDR3 loop is CASSPIARGDQPQHF. The CDR3, as DNA: TGTGCCAGCAGTCCAATAGCCAGGGGGGATCAGCCCCAGCATTTT.

The chain employs TRBV12-2 and TRBJ2-1; TRBD2 was called by the table and not checked on the DNA. TRBV12-2 is given as a pseudogene. The length of the CDR3 is 16 residues. The CDR3 sequence is CASRPAGLDVGNEQFF. CDR3 nucleotide sequence: TGTGCAAGTCGCCCGGCGGGACTAGACGTAGGGAATGAGCAGTTCTTC.

This clone was observed once. The V gene is TRBV27, the J gene TRBJ2-7; 9 nucleotides agree with TRBD1. The CDR3 is 15 amino acids. Losses at the gene ends were 6 bases for V and 5 bases for J; bases not matched to a gene: 11. Germline CDR1 MNHEY, CDR2 SMNVEV (reference sequence). The CDR3 here is CASRLSGTGLNEQYF. CDR3 DNA: TGTGCCAGCAGACTTTCCGGGACAGGGCTAAACGAGCAGTACTTC.

In its sample, this clone was seen a few times. The J gene is TRBJ1-2, the V gene TRBV14, with 7 bases that match TRBD1. CDR3 length: 15 residues. The V gene's germline CDR1 is SGHDN and CDR2 FVKESK. V dropped 1 base and J dropped 7; count of bases not matched to a gene: 9. CDR3 amino acids: CASSQGGDSYFGYTF. The DNA of the CDR3 is TGTGCCAGCAGCCAAGGGGGGGACAGCTATTTTGGCTACACCTTC.

The DNA for the CDR3 is TGTGCCAGGTCCGACAGGGGGCAGCGGGAGCAGTACTTC. It translates to CARSDRGQREQYF. The chain recombines TRBV2 with TRBJ2-7, with 10 bases aligning to TRBD1. With 9 bases clipped from V and 7 bases from J, the junction kept 9 bases outside the gene matches. The CDR3 is 13 residues long. Germline-derived CDR1 and CDR2 are SNHLY and FYNNEI.

The V call is TRBV10-2, the J call TRBJ2-7; 9 bases map to TRBD1. CDR3 length equals 14 residues. V lost 3 bases to trimming and J lost 6 bases; unmatched junction nucleotides: 6. Germline V gene lookup returns CDR1 WSHSY and CDR2 SAAADI. CDR3 coding DNA: TGCGCCAGCAGTGAAGGGACAGGGTTTCTCGAGCAGTACTTC. Translation: CASSEGTGFLEQYF.

The chain is built from TRBV7-9 and TRBJ2-5; the match to TRBD1 covers 8 bases. The V segment lost 4 bases and the J segment 2 bases; nucleotides outside the gene matches: 0. Looked up from germline, CDR1 is SEHNR and CDR2 is FQNEAQ (reference sequence). CDR3 length: 13 residues. CDR3 sequence: CASSYRGQETQYF. CDR3 DNA: TGTGCCAGCAGCTACAGGGGGCAAGAGACCCAGTACTTC.